This TCR beta chain was profiled in a study of T cell changes during pregnancy in multiple sclerosis. TCRdb's copy holds only in-frame clones and misses some; the assay was immunoSEQ multiplex PCR. The sample includes roughly 66,000 clones, 92% seen only once; the top ten take roughly 2.2%. The CDR3 has 13 amino acids. Trimming pared 6 bases from V and 5 bases from J, leaving 11 bases between. Germline V gene data show CDR1 as LNHDA and CDR2 as SQIVND (reference sequence). The source material was peripheral blood, sampled in the first trimester of pregnancy. This rearrangement joins TRBV19 to TRBJ2-4; D gene ambiguous. The sequence was collected from a female donor with multiple sclerosis, enrolled in a pregnancy study. The CDR3 nucleotides are TGTGCCAGTAGGGTGCTGGCGGAAAACATTCAGTACTTC. It specifies CASRVLAENIQYF.